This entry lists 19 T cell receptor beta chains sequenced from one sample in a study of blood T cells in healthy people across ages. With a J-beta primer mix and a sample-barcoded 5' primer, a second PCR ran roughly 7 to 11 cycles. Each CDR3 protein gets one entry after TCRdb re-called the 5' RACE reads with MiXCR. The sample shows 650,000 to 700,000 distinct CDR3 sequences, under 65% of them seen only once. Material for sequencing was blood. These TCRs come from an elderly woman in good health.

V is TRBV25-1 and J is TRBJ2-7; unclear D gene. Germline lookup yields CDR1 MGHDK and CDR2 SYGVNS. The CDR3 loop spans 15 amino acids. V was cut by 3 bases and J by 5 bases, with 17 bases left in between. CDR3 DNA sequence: TGTGCCAGCAGTGACCGCCGGCCTGGGCACAACGAGCAGTACTTC. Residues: CASSDRRPGHNEQYF.

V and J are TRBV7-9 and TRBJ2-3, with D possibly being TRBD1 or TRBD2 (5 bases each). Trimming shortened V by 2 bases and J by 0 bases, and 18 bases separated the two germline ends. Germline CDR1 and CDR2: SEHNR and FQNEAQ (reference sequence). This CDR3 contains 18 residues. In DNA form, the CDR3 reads TGTGCCAGCAGCTTATTCAGGGTTGGCGGGTGGAGCACAGATACGCAGTATTTT. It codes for CASSLFRVGGWSTDTQYF.

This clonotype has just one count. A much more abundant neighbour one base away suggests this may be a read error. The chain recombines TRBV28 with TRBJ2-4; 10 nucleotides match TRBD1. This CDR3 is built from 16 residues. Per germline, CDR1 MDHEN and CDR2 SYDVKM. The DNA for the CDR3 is TGTGCCAGCAGTTTGGTGAAGGGACAGGGGATGAACACTCAGTACTTC. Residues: CASSLVKGQGMNTQYF.

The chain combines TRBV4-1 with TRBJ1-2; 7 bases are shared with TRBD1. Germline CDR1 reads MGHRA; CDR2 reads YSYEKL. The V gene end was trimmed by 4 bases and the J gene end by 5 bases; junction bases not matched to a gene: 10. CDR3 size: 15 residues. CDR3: CASSPDNRDSYGYTF. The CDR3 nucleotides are TGCGCCAGCAGCCCGGACAACCGGGACAGTTATGGCTACACCTTC.

In DNA form, the CDR3 reads TGTGCCAGCAGCTCCGGGACTAGGATCCCCTACGAGCAGTACTTC. It translates to CASSSGTRIPYEQYF. The chain uses TRBV5-4 and TRBJ2-7; 8 bases are shared with TRBD2. This CDR3 comprises 15 residues. The V segment lost 3 bases and the J segment 2 bases; nucleotides outside the gene matches: 7. Germline-derived CDR1 and CDR2 are SGHNT and YYREEE (reference sequence). Drawing the rest from reference TRBV5-4 and TRBJ2-7, the complete variable domain is ETGVTQSPTHLIKTRGQQVTLRCSSQSGHNTVSWYQQALGQGPQFIFQYYREEENGRGNFPPRFSGLQFPNYSSELNVNALELDDSALYLCASSSGTRIPYEQYFGPGTRLTVT.

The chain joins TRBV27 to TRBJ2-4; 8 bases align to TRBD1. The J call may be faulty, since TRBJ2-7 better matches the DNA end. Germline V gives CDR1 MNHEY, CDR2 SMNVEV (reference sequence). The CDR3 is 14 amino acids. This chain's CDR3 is CASSKRTGFYEQYF. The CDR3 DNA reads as TGTGCCAGCAGCAAACGGACAGGGTTCTACGAGCAGTACTTC.

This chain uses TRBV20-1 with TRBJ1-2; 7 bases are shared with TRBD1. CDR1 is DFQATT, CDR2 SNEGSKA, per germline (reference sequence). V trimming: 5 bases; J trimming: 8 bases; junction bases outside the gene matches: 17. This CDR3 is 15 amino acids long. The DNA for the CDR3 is TGCAGTGCTGGCTGGGCGACAGGGTGGAAGGGGGGCTACACCTTC. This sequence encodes CSAGWATGWKGGYTF.

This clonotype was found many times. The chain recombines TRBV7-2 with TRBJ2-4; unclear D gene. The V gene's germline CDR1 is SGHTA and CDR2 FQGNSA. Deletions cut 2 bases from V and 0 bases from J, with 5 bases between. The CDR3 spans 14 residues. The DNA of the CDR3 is TGTGCCAGCAGCTTAAGCTTAGCCAAAAACATTCAGTACTTC. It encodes CASSLSLAKNIQYF.

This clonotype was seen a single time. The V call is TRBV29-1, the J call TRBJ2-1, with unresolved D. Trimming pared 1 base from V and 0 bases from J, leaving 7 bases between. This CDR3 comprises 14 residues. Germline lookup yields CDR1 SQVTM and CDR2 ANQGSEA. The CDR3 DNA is TGCAGCGTTGAAGCCGAAAGCTCCTACAATGAGCAGTTCTTC. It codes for CSVEAESSYNEQFF.

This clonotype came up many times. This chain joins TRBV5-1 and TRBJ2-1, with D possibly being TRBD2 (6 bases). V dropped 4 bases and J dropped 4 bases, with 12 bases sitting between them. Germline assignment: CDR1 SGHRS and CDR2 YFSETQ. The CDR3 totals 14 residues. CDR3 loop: CASSDGSGYNEQFF. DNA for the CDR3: TGCGCCAGCAGCGACGGTAGCGGTTACAATGAGCAGTTCTTC. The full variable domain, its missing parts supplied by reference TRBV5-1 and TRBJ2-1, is KAGVTQTPRYLIKTRGQQVTLSCSPISGHRSVSWYQQTPGQGLQFLFEYFSETQRNKGNFPGRFSGRQFSNSRSEMNVSTLELGDSALYLCASSDGSGYNEQFFGPGTRLTVL.

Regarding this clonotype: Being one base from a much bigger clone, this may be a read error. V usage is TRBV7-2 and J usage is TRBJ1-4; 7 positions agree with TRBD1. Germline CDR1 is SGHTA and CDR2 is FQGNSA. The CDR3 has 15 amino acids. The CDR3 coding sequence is TGTGCCAACAGCCCTCAGGGGGGTACTAATGAAAAACTGTTTTTT. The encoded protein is CANSPQGGTNEKLFF.

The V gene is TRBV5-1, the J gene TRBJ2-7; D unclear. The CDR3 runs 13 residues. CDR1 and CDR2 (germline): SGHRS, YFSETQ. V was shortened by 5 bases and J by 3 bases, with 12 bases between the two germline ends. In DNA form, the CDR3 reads TGCGCCAGCAGGCCATCAACGGGCTACGAGCAGTACTTC. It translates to CASRPSTGYEQYF.

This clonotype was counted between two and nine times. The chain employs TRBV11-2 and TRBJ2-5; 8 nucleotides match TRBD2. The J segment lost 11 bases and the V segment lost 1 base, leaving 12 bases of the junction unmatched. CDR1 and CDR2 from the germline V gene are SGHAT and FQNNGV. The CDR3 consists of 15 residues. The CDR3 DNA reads TGTGCCAGCAGCTTAGTACGGGAGGGCTGGAATGAGCAGTACTTC. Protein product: CASSLVREGWNEQYF.

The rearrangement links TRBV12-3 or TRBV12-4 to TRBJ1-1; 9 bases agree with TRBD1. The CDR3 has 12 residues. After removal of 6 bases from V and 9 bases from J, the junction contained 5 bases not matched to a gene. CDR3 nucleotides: TGTGCCAGCAGCCCGGGACAGGGCCAAGCTTTCTTT. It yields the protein CASSPGQGQAFF.

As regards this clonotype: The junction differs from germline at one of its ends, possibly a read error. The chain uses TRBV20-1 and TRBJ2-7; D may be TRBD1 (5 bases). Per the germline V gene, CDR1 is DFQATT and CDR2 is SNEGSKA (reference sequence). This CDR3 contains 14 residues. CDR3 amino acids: CSARQGLNSYERYF. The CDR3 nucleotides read TGCAGTGCTAGACAGGGCCTTAATTCCTACGAGCGGTACTTC.

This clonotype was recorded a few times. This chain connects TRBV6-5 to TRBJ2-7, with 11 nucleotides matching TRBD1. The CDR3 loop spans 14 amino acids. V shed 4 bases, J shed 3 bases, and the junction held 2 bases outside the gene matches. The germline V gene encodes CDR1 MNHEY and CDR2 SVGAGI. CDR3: CASSSGTGGYEQYF. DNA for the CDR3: TGTGCCAGCAGTTCCGGGACAGGGGGCTACGAGCAGTACTTC.

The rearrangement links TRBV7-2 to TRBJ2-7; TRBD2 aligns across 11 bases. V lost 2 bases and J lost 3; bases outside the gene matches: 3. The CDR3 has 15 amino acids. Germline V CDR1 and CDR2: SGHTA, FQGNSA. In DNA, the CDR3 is TGTGCCAGCAGCTTAAAGACTAGCGGGATCTACGAGCAGTACTTC. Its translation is CASSLKTSGIYEQYF.

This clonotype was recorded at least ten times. CDR3 DNA: TGTGCCAGCAGTTTAGGGGCAAGGCATGGCTACACCTTC. This codes for CASSLGARHGYTF. The chain is built from TRBV12-3 or TRBV12-4 and TRBJ1-2; D not resolved. The V end was cut by 1 base, the J end by 6 bases, with 9 bases between. This CDR3 is built from 13 residues.

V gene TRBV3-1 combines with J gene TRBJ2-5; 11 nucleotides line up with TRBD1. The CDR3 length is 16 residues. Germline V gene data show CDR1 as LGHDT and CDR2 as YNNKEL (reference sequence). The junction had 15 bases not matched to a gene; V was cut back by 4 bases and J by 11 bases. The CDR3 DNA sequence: TGTGCCAGCAGCCCCGCCGGGACAGGGGGTATCAATGAGCAGTACTTC. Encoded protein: CASSPAGTGGINEQYF.